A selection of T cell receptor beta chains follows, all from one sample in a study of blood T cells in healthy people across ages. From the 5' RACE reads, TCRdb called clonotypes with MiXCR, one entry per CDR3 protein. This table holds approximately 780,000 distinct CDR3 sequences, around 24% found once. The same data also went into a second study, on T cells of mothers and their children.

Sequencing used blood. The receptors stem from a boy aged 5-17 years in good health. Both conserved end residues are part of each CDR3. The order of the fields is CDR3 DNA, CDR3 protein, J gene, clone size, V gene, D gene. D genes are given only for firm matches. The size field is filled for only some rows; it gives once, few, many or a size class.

cdr3_nt: TGTGCCAGCAGCTTAGCAGCGACAGGGAACACTGAAGCTTTCTTT
cdr3_aa: CASSLAATGNTEAFF
j_call: TRBJ1-1
clone_size: -
v_call: TRBV7-2
d_call: -

cdr3_nt: TGTGCCAGCAGCCACACTAGCGGGGGCGGGGGAGACATTCAGTACTTC
cdr3_aa: CASSHTSGGGGDIQYF
j_call: TRBJ2-4
clone_size: many
v_call: TRBV3-1
d_call: TRBD2

cdr3_nt: TGTGCCAGCTGGACAGGACAAGAGACCCAGTACTTC
cdr3_aa: CASWTGQETQYF
j_call: TRBJ2-5
clone_size: few
v_call: TRBV10-3
d_call: TRBD1

cdr3_nt: TGTGCCAGCAGGACCGTGGCGGGGGGCTCCTACAATGAGCAGTTCTTC
cdr3_aa: CASRTVAGGSYNEQFF
j_call: TRBJ2-1
clone_size: -
v_call: TRBV7-6
d_call: TRBD2

cdr3_nt: TGCAGCGTTGAAATTGGCTATGGCTACACCTTC
cdr3_aa: CSVEIGYGYTF
j_call: TRBJ1-2
clone_size: -
v_call: TRBV29-1
d_call: -

cdr3_nt: TGTGCCATCAAGGGGGACAGAGACCCACTGAACACTGAAGCTTTCTTT
cdr3_aa: CAIKGDRDPLNTEAFF
j_call: TRBJ1-1
clone_size: -
v_call: TRBV10-3
d_call: TRBD1

cdr3_nt: TGTGCCAGCAGCCCTAACGAGGGGGGGACAGATACGCAGTATTTT
cdr3_aa: CASSPNEGGTDTQYF
j_call: TRBJ2-3
clone_size: few
v_call: TRBV6-5
d_call: -

cdr3_nt: TGCAGCGCTTTCATCGGGGGTGAAGCTTTCTTT
cdr3_aa: CSAFIGGEAFF
j_call: TRBJ1-1
clone_size: few
v_call: TRBV29-1
d_call: -

cdr3_nt: TGTGCCATCAGTGAGTCGACGGGGGGGGGTTCCTACGAGCAGTACTTC
cdr3_aa: CAISESTGGGSYEQYF
j_call: TRBJ2-7
clone_size: few
v_call: TRBV10-3
d_call: TRBD2

cdr3_nt: TGCAGTGCTAGAGATATGCCAGGGGGCGGGGGTGCGACTGAAGCTTTCTTT
cdr3_aa: CSARDMPGGGGATEAFF
j_call: TRBJ1-1
clone_size: -
v_call: TRBV20-1
d_call: TRBD1

cdr3_nt: TGCAGTGCTAGGGCGGGGGGGATAGGGACTGAAGCTTTCTTT
cdr3_aa: CSARAGGIGTEAFF
j_call: TRBJ1-1
clone_size: -
v_call: TRBV20-1
d_call: -

cdr3_nt: TGTGCCAGCCGGACTAGCGGGGGCGAACAAGAGACCCAGTACTTC
cdr3_aa: CASRTSGGEQETQYF
j_call: TRBJ2-5
clone_size: -
v_call: TRBV27
d_call: TRBD2

cdr3_nt: TGTGCCAGCAGTCCCGGGGTAGCGGGAGGGTACAATGAGCAGTTCTTC
cdr3_aa: CASSPGVAGGYNEQFF
j_call: TRBJ2-1
clone_size: few
v_call: TRBV28
d_call: TRBD2

cdr3_nt: TGTGCCAGCAGTGAAGCGAGGGGTAGCAATCGGCCCCAGCATTTT
cdr3_aa: CASSEARGSNRPQHF
j_call: TRBJ1-5
clone_size: once
v_call: TRBV2
d_call: -

cdr3_nt: TGTGCCAGCAGCCGCACTCAGGGCAATGAGCAGTTCTTC
cdr3_aa: CASSRTQGNEQFF
j_call: TRBJ2-1
clone_size: -
v_call: TRBV12-3/TRBV12-4
d_call: -

cdr3_nt: TGTGCCAGCAGCCAGTATCGATGGGAAACAGGGGGCCAACCCTATCAGAACACCGGGGAGCTGTTTTTT
cdr3_aa: CASSQYRWETGGQPYQNTGELFF
j_call: TRBJ2-2
clone_size: -
v_call: TRBV3-1
d_call: TRBD1

cdr3_nt: TGCGCCAGCTACCGGGACAAGGGGAACACTGAAGCTTTCTTT
cdr3_aa: CASYRDKGNTEAFF
j_call: TRBJ1-1
clone_size: -
v_call: TRBV5-1
d_call: -

cdr3_nt: TGTGCCATCAGTGTGGATGGCGGGGGAGTAAAACTGTTTTTT
cdr3_aa: CAISVDGGGVKLFF
j_call: TRBJ1-4
clone_size: few
v_call: TRBV10-3
d_call: -

cdr3_nt: TGCAGCGCTGACCAAGTAGAGACAGCCTTCCAAGAGACCCAGTACTTC
cdr3_aa: CSADQVETAFQETQYF
j_call: TRBJ2-5
clone_size: few
v_call: TRBV29-1
d_call: -

cdr3_nt: TGTGCCATCAGCACCGGGACAGGGGACCAGTACTTC
cdr3_aa: CAISTGTGDQYF
j_call: TRBJ2-7
clone_size: -
v_call: TRBV10-3
d_call: TRBD1

cdr3_nt: TGCGCCAGCAGCGGACAGGGCGCTGGGGCCAACGTCCTGACTTTC
cdr3_aa: CASSGQGAGANVLTF
j_call: TRBJ2-6
clone_size: few
v_call: TRBV10-2
d_call: TRBD1

cdr3_nt: TGTGCCAGCAGCGCGGAGGTTAATTCACCCCTCCACTTT
cdr3_aa: CASSAEVNSPLHF
j_call: TRBJ1-6
clone_size: -
v_call: TRBV9
d_call: -

cdr3_nt: TGTGCCAGCAGTTTACGCCTGGGGACGCCGGGAGATACGCAGTATTTT
cdr3_aa: CASSLRLGTPGDTQYF
j_call: TRBJ2-3
clone_size: few
v_call: TRBV12-3/TRBV12-4
d_call: -

cdr3_nt: TGTGCCAGCAGTTTTCTTCACGAGCAGTACTTC
cdr3_aa: CASSFLHEQYF
j_call: TRBJ2-7
clone_size: -
v_call: TRBV12-3/TRBV12-4
d_call: -

cdr3_nt: TGTGCCAGCAGTCATGGGACAGCACCTCTCAGGGGCTACACCTTC
cdr3_aa: CASSHGTAPLRGYTF
j_call: TRBJ1-2
clone_size: few
v_call: TRBV28
d_call: TRBD1

cdr3_nt: TGTGCCTGGTCCCCTAGGGGTACGCAGTATTTT
cdr3_aa: CAWSPRGTQYF
j_call: TRBJ2-3
clone_size: -
v_call: TRBV30
d_call: -

cdr3_nt: TGTGCCAGCAGCCAAGAGCTGCAGTCCTACAATGAGCAGTTCTTC
cdr3_aa: CASSQELQSYNEQFF
j_call: TRBJ2-1
clone_size: few
v_call: TRBV3-1
d_call: -

cdr3_nt: TGTGCCAGCAGTCGCCGGGAGGGAATCCATCAGCCCCAGCATTTT
cdr3_aa: CASSRREGIHQPQHF
j_call: TRBJ1-5
clone_size: -
v_call: TRBV7-2
d_call: -

cdr3_nt: TGTGCCAGCAACGGACTAGCGGGGGGCTCAGGGACCCAGTACTTC
cdr3_aa: CASNGLAGGSGTQYF
j_call: TRBJ2-5
clone_size: many
v_call: TRBV6-1
d_call: TRBD2

cdr3_nt: TGTGCCAGCAGCCACTTGACAGTCCTTAACTATGGCTACACCTTC
cdr3_aa: CASSHLTVLNYGYTF
j_call: TRBJ1-2
clone_size: -
v_call: TRBV2
d_call: -

cdr3_nt: TGTGCCAGCAGCTCCAGAAGGGGACAGGGGTCCCATTCCTACTATGGCTACACCTTC
cdr3_aa: CASSSRRGQGSHSYYGYTF
j_call: TRBJ1-2
clone_size: -
v_call: TRBV7-9
d_call: TRBD1

cdr3_nt: TGTGCCAGCAGTTTCCAGGGACCCCATCAGCCCCAGCATTTT
cdr3_aa: CASSFQGPHQPQHF
j_call: TRBJ1-5
clone_size: -
v_call: TRBV12-3/TRBV12-4
d_call: -

cdr3_nt: TGTGCCAGCAGCTTGGATGTTAGCGGGGGGGCAAGGGAGCAGTTCTTC
cdr3_aa: CASSLDVSGGAREQFF
j_call: TRBJ2-1
clone_size: -
v_call: TRBV5-5
d_call: TRBD2

cdr3_nt: TGTGCCAGCAGCCTAGGTAGGACAGGGGCCTACAATGAGCAGTTCTTC
cdr3_aa: CASSLGRTGAYNEQFF
j_call: TRBJ2-1
clone_size: few
v_call: TRBV9
d_call: TRBD1

cdr3_nt: TGTGCCAGCCAGGGGGGGGCAGAGACCCAGTACTTC
cdr3_aa: CASQGGAETQYF
j_call: TRBJ2-5
clone_size: -
v_call: TRBV2
d_call: -

cdr3_nt: TGTGCCAGCAGCCCCGGACAGGGGGCGAAGACCCAGTACTTC
cdr3_aa: CASSPGQGAKTQYF
j_call: TRBJ2-5
clone_size: many
v_call: TRBV12-3/TRBV12-4
d_call: TRBD1

cdr3_nt: TGTGCCAACTCGAAGGCGCTTGGGTTGGCCTACGAGCAGTACTTC
cdr3_aa: CANSKALGLAYEQYF
j_call: TRBJ2-7
clone_size: -
v_call: TRBV10-3
d_call: -

cdr3_nt: TGCAGCGTTGAAGACAGGACAGGCGCGAACTACGAGCAGTACTTC
cdr3_aa: CSVEDRTGANYEQYF
j_call: TRBJ2-7
clone_size: few
v_call: TRBV29-1
d_call: TRBD1

cdr3_nt: TGTGCCTGCCGGGACTACAATGAGCAGTTCTTC
cdr3_aa: CACRDYNEQFF
j_call: TRBJ2-1
clone_size: -
v_call: TRBV30
d_call: -

cdr3_nt: TGCGCCAGCAGCTTGGACCTCGGTAGCGGGGGCTTCACAGATACGCAGTATTTT
cdr3_aa: CASSLDLGSGGFTDTQYF
j_call: TRBJ2-3
clone_size: few
v_call: TRBV5-1
d_call: TRBD2

cdr3_nt: TGTGCCAGCAGCCTCCGGGACTGGGCCTACAATGAGCAGTTCTTC
cdr3_aa: CASSLRDWAYNEQFF
j_call: TRBJ2-1
clone_size: few
v_call: TRBV7-9
d_call: -

cdr3_nt: TGTGCCAGCAGCTTCGGCCTGGGACAGTCCTACGAGCAGTACTTC
cdr3_aa: CASSFGLGQSYEQYF
j_call: TRBJ2-7
clone_size: -
v_call: TRBV12-3/TRBV12-4
d_call: TRBD1

cdr3_nt: TGTGCCAGTAGTGCCTCAGCTTCCTTGAAGACCCAGTACTTC
cdr3_aa: CASSASASLKTQYF
j_call: TRBJ2-5
clone_size: few
v_call: TRBV19
d_call: -

cdr3_nt: TGCAGTGCCCTCAGTGAGGTTGAGCAGTTCTTC
cdr3_aa: CSALSEVEQFF
j_call: TRBJ2-1
clone_size: -
v_call: TRBV20-1
d_call: -

cdr3_nt: TGTGCCTGGGTGAAGACTAGCGGGGCCTATGAGCAGTTCTTC
cdr3_aa: CAWVKTSGAYEQFF
j_call: TRBJ2-1
clone_size: few
v_call: TRBV30
d_call: TRBD2

cdr3_nt: TGCGCCAGCAGTGAGTTGGCTGTATGGTTCTTC
cdr3_aa: CASSELAVWFF
j_call: TRBJ2-1
clone_size: -
v_call: TRBV10-2
d_call: -

cdr3_nt: TGTGCCAGCTCTCAGGGGGGTCGGAGATACAATGAGCAGTTCTTC
cdr3_aa: CASSQGGRRYNEQFF
j_call: TRBJ2-1
clone_size: -
v_call: TRBV18
d_call: -

cdr3_nt: TGTGCCAGCAGCTTAGGGGGCAGCAAAGGGACCCAGTACTTC
cdr3_aa: CASSLGGSKGTQYF
j_call: TRBJ2-5
clone_size: -
v_call: TRBV7-6
d_call: -

cdr3_nt: TGTGCCAGCAGCGTCGATCGGAGGGCAAACACTGAAGCTTTCTTT
cdr3_aa: CASSVDRRANTEAFF
j_call: TRBJ1-1
clone_size: -
v_call: TRBV5-6
d_call: -

cdr3_nt: TGTGCCAGCAGCTACTCCGGGACAGGGGCAGATACGCAGTATTTT
cdr3_aa: CASSYSGTGADTQYF
j_call: TRBJ2-3
clone_size: many
v_call: TRBV7-3
d_call: TRBD1

cdr3_nt: TGTGCCAGTCGGACTAGCGGGGGGGTCAACACCGGGGAGCTGTTTTTT
cdr3_aa: CASRTSGGVNTGELFF
j_call: TRBJ2-2
clone_size: -
v_call: TRBV6-1
d_call: TRBD2

cdr3_nt: TGCGCCAGCAGCCTGTATACCGGGACAGGGTATGAGACCCAGTACTTC
cdr3_aa: CASSLYTGTGYETQYF
j_call: TRBJ2-5
clone_size: few
v_call: TRBV4-1
d_call: TRBD1

cdr3_nt: TGTGCCAGCAGTGAATCGGCGAACACTGAAGCTTTCTTT
cdr3_aa: CASSESANTEAFF
j_call: TRBJ1-1
clone_size: -
v_call: TRBV6-1
d_call: -